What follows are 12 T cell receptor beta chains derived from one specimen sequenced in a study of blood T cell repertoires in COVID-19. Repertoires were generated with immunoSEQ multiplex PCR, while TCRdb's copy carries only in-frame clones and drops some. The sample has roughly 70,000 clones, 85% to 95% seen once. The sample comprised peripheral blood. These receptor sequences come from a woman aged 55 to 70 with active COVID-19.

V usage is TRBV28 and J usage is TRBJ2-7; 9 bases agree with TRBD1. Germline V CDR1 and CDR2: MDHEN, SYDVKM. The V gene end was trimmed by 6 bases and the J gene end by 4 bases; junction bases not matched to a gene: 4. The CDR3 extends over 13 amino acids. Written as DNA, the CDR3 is TGTGCCAGCAGGTATGACAGGGGGTACGAGCAGTACTTC. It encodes CASRYDRGYEQYF.

The CDR3 DNA reads TGTGCCACCAGTGATTCCCTAGAACCCCAGCATTTT. Amino acid sequence: CATSDSLEPQHF. The chain recombines TRBV24-1 with TRBJ1-5, with unresolved D. The V gene's germline CDR1 is KGHDR and CDR2 SFDVKD. This CDR3 has 12 residues. Between the trimmed V and J ends, which lost 2 bases and 10 bases, there was a span of 8 bases.

The CDR3 region has the DNA TGTGCCAGCAGCCCACCGGGACTAGCGGGCGGGGATGAGCAGTTCTTC. Its protein is CASSPPGLAGGDEQFF. V and J are TRBV7-2 and TRBJ2-1, with 12 bases lining up with TRBD2. The CDR3 has 16 amino acids. V lost 5 bases and J lost 8; bases outside the gene matches: 10. Germline lookup yields CDR1 SGHTA and CDR2 FQGNSA.

The DNA for the CDR3 is TGCAGCGTTGAGGAGCGGAATACCTACGAGCAGTACTTC. Translated, it gives CSVEERNTYEQYF. The chain combines TRBV29-1 with TRBJ2-7; weak D call: TRBD2 (5 bases). This CDR3 has 13 amino acids. The germline V gene has CDR1 SQVTM and CDR2 ANQGSEA. The V end was cut by 3 bases, the J end by 2 bases, with 11 bases between.

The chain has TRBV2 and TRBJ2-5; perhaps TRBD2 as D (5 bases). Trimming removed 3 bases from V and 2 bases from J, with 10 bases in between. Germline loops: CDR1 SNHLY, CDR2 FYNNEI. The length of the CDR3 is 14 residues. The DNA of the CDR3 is TGTGCCAGCAGTGATTCCGGGGTACAAGAGACCCAGTACTTC. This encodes CASSDSGVQETQYF.

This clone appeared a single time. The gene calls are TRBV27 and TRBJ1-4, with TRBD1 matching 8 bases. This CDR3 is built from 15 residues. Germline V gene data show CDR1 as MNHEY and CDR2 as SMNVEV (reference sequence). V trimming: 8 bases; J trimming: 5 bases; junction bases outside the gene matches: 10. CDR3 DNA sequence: TGTGCCAGCTCCCCATGGGCAGGGGGCAATGAAAAACTGTTTTTT. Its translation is CASSPWAGGNEKLFF.

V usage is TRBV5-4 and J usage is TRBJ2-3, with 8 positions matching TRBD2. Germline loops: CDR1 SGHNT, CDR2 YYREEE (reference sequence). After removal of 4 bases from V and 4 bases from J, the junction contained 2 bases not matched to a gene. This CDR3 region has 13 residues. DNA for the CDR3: TGTGCCAGCAGCCATAGCGGGGCAGATACGCAGTATTTT. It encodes CASSHSGADTQYF.

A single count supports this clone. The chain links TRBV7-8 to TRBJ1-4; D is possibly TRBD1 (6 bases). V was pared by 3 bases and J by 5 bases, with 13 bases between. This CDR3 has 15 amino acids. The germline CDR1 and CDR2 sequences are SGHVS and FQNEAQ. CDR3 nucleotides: TGTGCCAGCAGCTTCGGGAGGGGGGGAAATGAAAAACTGTTTTTT. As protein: CASSFGRGGNEKLFF.

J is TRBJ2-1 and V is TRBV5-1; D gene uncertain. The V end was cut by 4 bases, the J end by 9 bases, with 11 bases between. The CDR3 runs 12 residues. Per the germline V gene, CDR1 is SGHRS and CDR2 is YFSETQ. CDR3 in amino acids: CASSEAYPEQFF. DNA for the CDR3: TGCGCCAGCAGCGAGGCCTATCCTGAGCAGTTCTTC. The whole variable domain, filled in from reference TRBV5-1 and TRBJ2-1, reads KAGVTQTPRYLIKTRGQQVTLSCSPISGHRSVSWYQQTPGQGLQFLFEYFSETQRNKGNFPGRFSGRQFSNSRSEMNVSTLELGDSALYLCASSEAYPEQFFGPGTRLTVL.

CDR3 amino acids: CASSWGGGNTGELFF. The DNA of the CDR3 is TGCGCCAGCAGCTGGGGAGGGGGTAACACCGGGGAGCTGTTTTTT. J is TRBJ2-2 and V is TRBV5-1, with a weak D call TRBD2 (7 bases). CDR1 is SGHRS and CDR2 is YFSETQ in the germline V gene. V lost 3 bases and J 2 bases, leaving 11 bases between the germline ends. This CDR3 is built from 15 residues. Full variable domain (remainder filled in from reference TRBV5-1 and TRBJ2-2): KAGVTQTPRYLIKTRGQQVTLSCSPISGHRSVSWYQQTPGQGLQFLFEYFSETQRNKGNFPGRFSGRQFSNSRSEMNVSTLELGDSALYLCASSWGGGNTGELFFGEGSRLTVL.

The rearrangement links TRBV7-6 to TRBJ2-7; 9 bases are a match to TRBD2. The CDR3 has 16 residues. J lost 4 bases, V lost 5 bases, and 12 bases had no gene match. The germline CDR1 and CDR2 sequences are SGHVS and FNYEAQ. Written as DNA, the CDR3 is TGTGCCAGCAGCCCGGAAATAGCGGGAGATTTGTACGAGCAGTACTTC. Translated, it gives CASSPEIAGDLYEQYF.

CDR3 DNA sequence: TGCAGCGTTGATGAGGGACAGAGCTCCTACAATGAGCAGTTCTTC. Translation: CSVDEGQSSYNEQFF. The genes are TRBV29-1 and TRBJ2-1; 7 bases are a match to TRBD1. V shed 3 bases, J shed 0 bases, and the junction held 5 bases outside the gene matches. CDR3 length: 15 residues. Germline V gene lookup returns CDR1 SQVTM and CDR2 ANQGSEA.